The text below deals with one TCR beta chain. Its antigen is not known. TCRdb reprocessed the 5' RACE reads with MiXCR, giving one entry per CDR3 protein. The sample yields around 500,000 distinct CDR3 sequences, roughly 22% seen once. The CDR3 runs to 15 residues. J was trimmed by 1 base and V by 4 bases; bases with no gene match: 4. This specimen belongs to a study of T cells after yellow fever vaccination. At the level of the study: It was SMART-Seq v4 Ultra Low Input that prepared the fractions with low cell numbers.

Findings of the study overall: Subsequent booster samples again held most clones from primary vaccination (nearly 98% CD4, nearly 90% CD8).

The material was PBMCs, obtained approximately 20 days after the first yellow fever vaccination. This receptor was obtained from a man aged 18 to 30 who received the YFV17D yellow fever vaccine. This chain links TRBV12-3 or TRBV12-4 with TRBJ2-3; TRBD1 matches at 8 bases. The CDR3 DNA follows: TGTGCCAGCAGTTCGTCGGACAGGGGCACAGATACGCAGTATTTT. The encoded protein is CASSSSDRGTDTQYF.